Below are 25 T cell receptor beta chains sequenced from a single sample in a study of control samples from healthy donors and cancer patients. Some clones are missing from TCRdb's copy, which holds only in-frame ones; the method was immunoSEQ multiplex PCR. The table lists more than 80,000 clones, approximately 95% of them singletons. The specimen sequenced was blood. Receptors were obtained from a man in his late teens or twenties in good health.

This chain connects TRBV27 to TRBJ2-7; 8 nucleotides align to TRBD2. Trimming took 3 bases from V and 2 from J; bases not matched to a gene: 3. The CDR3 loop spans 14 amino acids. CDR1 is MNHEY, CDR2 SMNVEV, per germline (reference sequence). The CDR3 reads CASSFSGATYEQYF. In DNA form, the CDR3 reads TGTGCCAGCAGTTTTAGCGGGGCGACCTACGAGCAGTACTTC.

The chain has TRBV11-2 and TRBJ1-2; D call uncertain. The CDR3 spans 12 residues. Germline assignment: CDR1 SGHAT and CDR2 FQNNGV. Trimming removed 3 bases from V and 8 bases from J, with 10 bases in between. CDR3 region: CASSLRAWGYTF. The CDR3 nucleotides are TGTGCCAGCAGCTTGAGGGCTTGGGGCTACACCTTC.

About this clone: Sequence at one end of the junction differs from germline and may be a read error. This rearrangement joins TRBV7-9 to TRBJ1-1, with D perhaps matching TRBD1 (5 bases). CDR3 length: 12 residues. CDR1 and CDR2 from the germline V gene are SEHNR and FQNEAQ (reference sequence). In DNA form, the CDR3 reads TGCTGGGGGACGGTGTTGAACACTGAAGCTTTCTTT. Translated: CWGTVLNTEAFF.

The CDR3 here is CAAARGDTGELFF. DNA for the CDR3: TGTGCCGCGGCTCGGGGGGACACCGGGGAGCTGTTTTTT. This sequence joins TRBV12-3 or TRBV12-4 and TRBJ2-2; TRBD2 agrees at 7 bases. The CDR3 contains 13 residues. V was pared by 11 bases and J by 3 bases, with 6 bases of the junction left unmatched.

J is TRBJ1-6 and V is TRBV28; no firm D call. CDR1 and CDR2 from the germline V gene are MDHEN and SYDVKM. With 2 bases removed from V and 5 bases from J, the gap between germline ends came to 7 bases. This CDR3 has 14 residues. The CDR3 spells CASSLQPNNSPLHF. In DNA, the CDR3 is TGTGCCAGCAGTTTACAACCGAATAATTCACCCCTCCACTTT.

CDR3 nucleotide sequence: TGTGCCATCAAGAACAATGCTAGCGGGAGGGAGCAGTTCTTC. Amino acid sequence: CAIKNNASGREQFF. This chain connects TRBV10-3 to TRBJ2-1; 11 bases are a match to TRBD2. Trimming took 7 bases from V and 10 from J; bases not matched to a gene: 9. CDR1 ENHRY and CDR2 SYGVKD come from the germline V gene. This CDR3 is built from 14 residues.

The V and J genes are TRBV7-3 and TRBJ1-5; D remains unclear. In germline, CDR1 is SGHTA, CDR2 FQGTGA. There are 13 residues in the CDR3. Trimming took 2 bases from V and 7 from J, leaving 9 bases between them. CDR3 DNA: TGTGCCAGCAGCTTAGAAAAGCGGCAGCCCCAGCATTTT. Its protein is CASSLEKRQPQHF. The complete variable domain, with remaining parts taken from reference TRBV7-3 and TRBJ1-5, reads GAGVSQTPSNKVTEKGKYVELRCDPISGHTALYWYRQSLGQGPEFLIYFQGTGAADDSGLPNDRFFAVRPEGSVSTLKIQRTERGDSAVYLCASSLEKRQPQHFGDGTRLSIL.

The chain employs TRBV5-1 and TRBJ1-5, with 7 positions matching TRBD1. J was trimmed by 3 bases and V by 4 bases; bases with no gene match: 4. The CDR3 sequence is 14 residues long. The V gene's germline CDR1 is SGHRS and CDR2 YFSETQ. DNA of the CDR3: TGCGCCAGCAGCCTGGGACAGTCCAATCAGCCCCAGCATTTT. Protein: CASSLGQSNQPQHF.

The CDR3: CASSFSSVGGDEQFF. CDR3 DNA sequence: TGTGCCAGCAGCTTTTCATCGGTCGGGGGAGACGAGCAGTTCTTC. The rearrangement joins TRBV7-8 to TRBJ2-1, with D perhaps TRBD2 (6 bases). Germline V lookup: CDR1 SGHVS, CDR2 FQNEAQ. This CDR3 contains 15 residues. Trimming shortened V by 3 bases and J by 10 bases, and 19 bases separated the two germline ends.

The CDR3 DNA reads as TGTGCCAGTAGTGGACTGGGGTTGATACGGACGAACACCGGGGAGCTGTTTTTT. It codes for CASSGLGLIRTNTGELFF. The chain combines TRBV19 with TRBJ2-2; tentatively, D is TRBD2 (5 bases). CDR3 length: 18 residues. Germline V gives CDR1 LNHDA, CDR2 SQIVND (reference sequence). Trimming pared 5 bases from V and 0 bases from J, leaving 19 bases between.

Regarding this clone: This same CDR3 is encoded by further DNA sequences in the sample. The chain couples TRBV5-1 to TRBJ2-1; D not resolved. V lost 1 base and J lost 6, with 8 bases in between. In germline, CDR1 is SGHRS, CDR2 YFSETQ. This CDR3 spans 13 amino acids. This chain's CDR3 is CASSLQVSNEQFF. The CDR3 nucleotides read TGCGCCAGCAGCTTGCAGGTGTCCAATGAGCAGTTCTTC.

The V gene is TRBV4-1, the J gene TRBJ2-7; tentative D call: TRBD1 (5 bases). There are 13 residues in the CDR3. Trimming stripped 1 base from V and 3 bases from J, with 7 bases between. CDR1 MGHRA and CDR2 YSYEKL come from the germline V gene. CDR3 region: CASSQGTLYEQYF. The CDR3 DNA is TGCGCCAGCAGCCAAGGGACACTCTACGAGCAGTACTTC.

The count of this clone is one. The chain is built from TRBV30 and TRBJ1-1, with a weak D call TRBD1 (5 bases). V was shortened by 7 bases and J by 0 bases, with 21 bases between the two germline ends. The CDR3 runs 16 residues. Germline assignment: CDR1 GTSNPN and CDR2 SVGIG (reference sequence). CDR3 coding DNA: TGTGCCTCGATACCAGGGAAAACCAACTTGAACACTGAAGCTTTCTTT. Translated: CASIPGKTNLNTEAFF.

CDR3 bases: TGTGCCAGCAGCCAAGATCCAGGGATCGGAAACACCATATATTTT. It specifies CASSQDPGIGNTIYF. This chain joins TRBV3-1 (or the pseudogene TRBV3-2) and TRBJ1-3, with D maybe TRBD1 (5 bases). V was cut by 0 bases and J by 4 bases, with 10 bases left in between. There are 15 residues in the CDR3. Germline V lookup: CDR1 LGHDT, CDR2 YNNKEL (reference sequence).

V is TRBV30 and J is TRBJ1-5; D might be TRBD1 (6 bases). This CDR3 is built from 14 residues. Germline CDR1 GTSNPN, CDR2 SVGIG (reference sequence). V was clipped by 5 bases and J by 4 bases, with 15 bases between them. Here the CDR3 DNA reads TGTGCCTGGGCCGGGACATGGAAGAATCAGCCCCAGCATTTT. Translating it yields CAWAGTWKNQPQHF.

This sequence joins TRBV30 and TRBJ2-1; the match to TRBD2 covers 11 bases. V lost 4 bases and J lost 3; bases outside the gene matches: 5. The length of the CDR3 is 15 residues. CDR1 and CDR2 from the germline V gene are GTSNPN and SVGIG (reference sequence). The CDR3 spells CAWTSGLAGYNEQFF. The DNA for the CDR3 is TGTGCCTGGACCTCCGGACTAGCGGGCTACAATGAGCAGTTCTTC.

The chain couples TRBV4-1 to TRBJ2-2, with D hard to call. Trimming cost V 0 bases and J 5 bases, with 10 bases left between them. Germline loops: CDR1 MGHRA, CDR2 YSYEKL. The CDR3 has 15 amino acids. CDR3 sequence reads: CASSQEGHATGELFF. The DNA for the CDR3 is TGCGCCAGCAGCCAAGAAGGCCACGCGACCGGGGAGCTGTTTTTT.

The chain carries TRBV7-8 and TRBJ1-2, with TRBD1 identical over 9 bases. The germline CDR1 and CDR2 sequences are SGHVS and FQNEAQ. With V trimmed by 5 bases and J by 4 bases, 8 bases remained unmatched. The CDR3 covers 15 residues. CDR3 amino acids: CASSGGQGLIYGYTF. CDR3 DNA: TGTGCCAGCAGCGGGGGACAGGGACTCATCTATGGCTACACCTTC. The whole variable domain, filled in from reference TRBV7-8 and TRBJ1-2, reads GAGVSQSPRYKVAKRGQDVALRCDPISGHVSLFWYQQALGQGPEFLTYFQNEAQLDKSGLPSDRFFAERPEGSVSTLKIQRTQQEDSAVYLCASSGGQGLIYGYTFGSGTRLTVV.

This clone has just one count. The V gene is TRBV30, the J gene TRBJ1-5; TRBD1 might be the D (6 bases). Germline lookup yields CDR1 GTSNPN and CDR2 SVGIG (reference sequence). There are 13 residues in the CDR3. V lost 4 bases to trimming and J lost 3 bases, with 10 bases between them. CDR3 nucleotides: TGTGCCTGGACGGGACACCTCAATCAGCCCCAGCATTTT. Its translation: CAWTGHLNQPQHF.

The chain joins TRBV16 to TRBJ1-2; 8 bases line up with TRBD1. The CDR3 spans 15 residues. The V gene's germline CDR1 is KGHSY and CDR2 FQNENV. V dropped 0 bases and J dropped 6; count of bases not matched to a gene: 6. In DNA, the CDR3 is TGTGCCAGCAGCCAATCCGGCAGGGGGCGGGATGGCTACACCTTC. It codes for CASSQSGRGRDGYTF.

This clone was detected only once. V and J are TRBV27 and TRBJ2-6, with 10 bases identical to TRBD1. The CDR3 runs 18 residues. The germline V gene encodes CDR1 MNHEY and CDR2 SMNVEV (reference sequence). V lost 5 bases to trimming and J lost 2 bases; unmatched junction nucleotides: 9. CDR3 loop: CASSPGRQGAAGANVLTF. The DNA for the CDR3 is TGTGCCAGCAGTCCCGGTAGACAGGGGGCCGCTGGGGCCAACGTCCTGACTTTC.

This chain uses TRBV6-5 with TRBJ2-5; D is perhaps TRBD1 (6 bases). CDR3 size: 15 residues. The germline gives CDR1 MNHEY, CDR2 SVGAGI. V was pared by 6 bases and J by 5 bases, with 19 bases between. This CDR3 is CASSHGQRSRETQYF. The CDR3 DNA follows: TGTGCCAGCAGCCATGGACAGAGGTCACGGGAGACCCAGTACTTC.

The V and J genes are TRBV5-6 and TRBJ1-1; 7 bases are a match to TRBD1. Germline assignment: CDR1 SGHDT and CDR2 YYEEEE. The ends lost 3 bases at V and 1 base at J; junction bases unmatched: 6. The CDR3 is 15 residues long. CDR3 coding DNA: TGTGCCAGCAGCTCAACAGGGGCCCCGAACACTGAAGCTTTCTTT. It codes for CASSSTGAPNTEAFF.

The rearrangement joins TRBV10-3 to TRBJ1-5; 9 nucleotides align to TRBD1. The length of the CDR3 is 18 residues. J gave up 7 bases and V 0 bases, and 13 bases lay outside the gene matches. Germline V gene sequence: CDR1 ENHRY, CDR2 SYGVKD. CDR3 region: CAISESAYTGGIGQPQHF. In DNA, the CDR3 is TGTGCCATCAGTGAGTCGGCCTACACAGGGGGCATTGGGCAGCCCCAGCATTTT.

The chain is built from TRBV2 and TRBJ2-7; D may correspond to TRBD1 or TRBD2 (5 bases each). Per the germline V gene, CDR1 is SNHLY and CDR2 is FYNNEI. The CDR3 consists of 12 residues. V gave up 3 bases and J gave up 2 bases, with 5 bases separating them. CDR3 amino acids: CASSEGAYEQYF. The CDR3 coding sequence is TGTGCCAGCAGTGAGGGGGCCTACGAGCAGTACTTC.